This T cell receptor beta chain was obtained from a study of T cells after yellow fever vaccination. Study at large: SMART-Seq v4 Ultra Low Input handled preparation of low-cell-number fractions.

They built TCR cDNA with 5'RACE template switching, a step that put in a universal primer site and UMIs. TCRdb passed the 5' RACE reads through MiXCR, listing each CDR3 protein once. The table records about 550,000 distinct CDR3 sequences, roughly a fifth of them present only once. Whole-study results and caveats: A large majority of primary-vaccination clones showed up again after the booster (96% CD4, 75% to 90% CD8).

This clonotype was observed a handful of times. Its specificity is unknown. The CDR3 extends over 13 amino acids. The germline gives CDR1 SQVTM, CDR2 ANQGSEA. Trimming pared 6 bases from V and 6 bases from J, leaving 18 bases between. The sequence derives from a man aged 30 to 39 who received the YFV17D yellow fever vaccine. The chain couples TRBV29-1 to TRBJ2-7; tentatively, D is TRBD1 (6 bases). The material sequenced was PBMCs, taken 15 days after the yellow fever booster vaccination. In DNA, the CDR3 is TGCAGCGTCTTACAGGGTTTAAGATTCGAGCAGTACTTC. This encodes CSVLQGLRFEQYF.